Presented here are 20 T cell receptor beta chains from one specimen sequenced in a study of vaccination and CD4 T cells after COVID-19. The sample's treatment: approximately 9-day PBMC culture with coronavirus spike peptide pools or control peptides (ViraFEST assay). For these TCRs, the target antigens are not known. Once obtained from cultured CD4+ T cells, the DNA was sequenced using the Oncomine TCR Beta short-read assay. TCRdb passed the PCR reads through MiXCR, listing each CDR3 protein once. The sample includes 9,900 or so distinct CDR3 sequences, approximately 50% of them seen just once. Sequenced material: CD4+ T cells from blood, cultured in vitro. The receptor set was obtained from a human donor who had recovered from COVID-19.

This clonotype was counted between two and nine times. The genes are TRBV29-1 and TRBJ2-3; 7 nucleotides line up with TRBD2. In germline, CDR1 is SQVTM, CDR2 ANQGSEA. J was trimmed by 6 bases and V by 4 bases; bases with no gene match: 7. The CDR3 is 13 amino acids. The CDR3 coding sequence is TGCAGCGTTGCTGCGGGAGCAGGGGATACGCAGTATTTT. Protein sequence: CSVAAGAGDTQYF.

The chain employs TRBV27 and TRBJ1-2; tentative D call: TRBD1 (5 bases). V lost 3 bases to trimming and J lost 4 bases, with 21 bases between them. The V gene's germline CDR1 is MNHEY and CDR2 SMNVEV (reference sequence). The CDR3 has 17 residues. As DNA, the CDR3 is TGTGCCAGCAGTTTTCACTGGCCCAGTCAAGGGGTCTATGGCTACACCTTC. Translated: CASSFHWPSQGVYGYTF.

There are a few counts of this clonotype. This chain joins TRBV24-1 and TRBJ1-2; D gene unclear. V was shortened by 4 bases and J by 2 bases, with 4 bases between the two germline ends. This CDR3 region has 12 residues. CDR1 and CDR2 (germline): KGHDR, SFDVKD. The CDR3: CATSEGNYGYTF. CDR3 DNA sequence: TGTGCCACCAGTGAAGGGAACTATGGCTACACCTTC.

The chain links TRBV2 to TRBJ2-5; TRBD2 aligns across 12 bases. Unmatched junction bases numbered 5, after V lost 6 bases and J lost 3 bases. Germline V gene lookup returns CDR1 SNHLY and CDR2 FYNNEI. The CDR3 length is 15 residues. CDR3 DNA sequence: TGTGCCAGCAGCCGGACTAGCGGGGTAGAAGAGACCCAGTACTTC. The encoded protein is CASSRTSGVEETQYF.

The chain couples TRBV6-5 to TRBJ1-6; 8 bases map to TRBD1. Losses at the gene ends were 2 bases for V and 10 bases for J; bases not matched to a gene: 1. The CDR3 spans 13 residues. In germline, CDR1 is MNHEY, CDR2 SVGAGI. DNA of the CDR3: TGTGCCAGCAGTTACGACAGGGGATCACCCCTCCACTTT. As protein: CASSYDRGSPLHF.

The V gene is TRBV6-1, the J gene TRBJ1-6, with 8 nucleotides matching TRBD1. Germline CDR1 and CDR2: MNHNS and SASEGT. With V trimmed by 6 bases and J by 9 bases, 13 bases remained unmatched. The CDR3 runs to 16 residues. In nucleotides, the CDR3 is TGTGCCAGCAGCGGAACAGGGGGAGGGGGAATTTCACCCCTCCACTTT. Residues: CASSGTGGGGISPLHF.

The V call is TRBV7-6, the J call TRBJ2-1, with 12 bases lining up with TRBD2. This CDR3 has 18 residues. Germline CDR1 and CDR2: SGHVS and FNYEAQ. J was trimmed by 9 bases and V by 0 bases; bases with no gene match: 12. CDR3 DNA sequence: TGTGCCAGCAGCTTAGCCGGACTAGCGGGGCGTTCGGGGGGTGAGCAGTTCTTC. Amino acids: CASSLAGLAGRSGGEQFF.

The chain combines TRBV11-2 with TRBJ2-5; perhaps TRBD2 as D (5 bases). Trimming cost V 5 bases and J 4 bases, with 11 bases left between them. Looked up from germline, CDR1 is SGHAT and CDR2 is FQNNGV. CDR3 length: 13 residues. The CDR3 protein is CASSRGYGETQYF. The CDR3 nucleotides read TGTGCCAGCAGCCGAGGGTACGGAGAGACCCAGTACTTC.

This chain links TRBV19 with TRBJ2-7; a weak D match, TRBD1 (6 bases). V lost 1 base to trimming and J lost 4 bases, with 8 bases between them. Germline lookup yields CDR1 LNHDA and CDR2 SQIVND (reference sequence). The CDR3 is 13 amino acids. CDR3 in amino acids: CASSIGQGYEQYF. The CDR3 nucleotides read TGTGCCAGTAGTATAGGTCAGGGGTACGAGCAGTACTTC.

This clonotype came up a few times. The genes are TRBV30 and TRBJ2-2; D is possibly TRBD2 (5 bases). Trimming cost V 6 bases and J 1 base, with 18 bases left between them. This CDR3 comprises 16 residues. In germline, CDR1 is GTSNPN, CDR2 SVGIG (reference sequence). DNA of the CDR3: TGTGCCTGCCCCTATGGGCGGACTTTGAACACCGGGGAGCTGTTTTTT. Translation: CACPYGRTLNTGELFF.

The V call is TRBV6-1, the J call TRBJ1-3; 11 bases are shared with TRBD1. This CDR3 has 16 residues. Germline V lookup: CDR1 MNHNS, CDR2 SASEGT. The V segment lost 3 bases and the J segment 7 bases; nucleotides outside the gene matches: 8. As DNA, the CDR3 is TGTGCCAGCAGTGACCTAAGGACAGGGGGCCGTAACACCATATATTTT. It specifies CASSDLRTGGRNTIYF.

V usage is TRBV20-1 and J usage is TRBJ2-5, with 8 bases identical to TRBD1. Trimming cost V 5 bases and J 5 bases; bases outside gene matches: 10. CDR3 length: 14 residues. Germline-derived CDR1 and CDR2 are DFQATT and SNEGSKA (reference sequence). The CDR3 protein is CSASQGTGGETQYF. CDR3 nucleotides: TGCAGTGCTTCGCAGGGGACAGGAGGGGAGACCCAGTACTTC.

J is TRBJ1-1 and V is TRBV7-2; D gene uncertain. The ends were cut back, 0 bases at V and 2 bases at J, with 4 bases in the middle. This CDR3 contains 13 residues. CDR1 is SGHTA, CDR2 FQGNSA, per germline. CDR3 amino acids: CASSLAGNTEAFF. DNA of the CDR3: TGTGCCAGCAGCTTAGCGGGAAACACTGAAGCTTTCTTT. The variable domain in full, with the rest retrieved from reference TRBV7-2 and TRBJ1-1, is GAGVSQSPSNKVTEKGKDVELRCDPISGHTALYWYRQSLGQGLEFLIYFQGNSAPDKSGLPSDRFSAERTGGSVSTLTIQRTQQEDSAVYLCASSLAGNTEAFFGQGTRLTVV.

This clonotype was detected a few times. The rearrangement links TRBV6-1 to TRBJ2-5; 11 nucleotides line up with TRBD2. The germline CDR1 and CDR2 sequences are MNHNS and SASEGT. CDR3 length equals 16 residues. Germline trimming cut 6 bases from V and 4 bases from J; bases unmatched to any gene: 10. CDR3 in DNA: TGTGCCAGCAGACCCTTAGCGGGGGGGCCGGGAGAGACCCAGTACTTC. Encoded protein: CASRPLAGGPGETQYF.

The chain links TRBV20-1 to TRBJ2-1; the match to TRBD2 covers 7 bases. V was clipped by 5 bases and J by 2 bases; unmatched bases: 3. Per the germline V gene, CDR1 is DFQATT and CDR2 is SNEGSKA (reference sequence). This CDR3 has 13 residues. The CDR3 region is CSARGLAYNEQFF. In DNA form, the CDR3 reads TGCAGTGCTCGTGGACTAGCCTACAATGAGCAGTTCTTC.

The chain uses TRBV5-4 and TRBJ1-6; maybe TRBD1 (5 bases). The CDR3 runs to 16 residues. The germline V gene encodes CDR1 SGHNT and CDR2 YYREEE (reference sequence). Trimming left V 2 bases short and J 7 bases short, with 16 bases between. The CDR3 protein is CASSFPPGSGNSPLHF. In nucleotides, the CDR3 is TGTGCCAGCAGCTTTCCGCCAGGGTCGGGAAATTCACCCCTCCACTTT.

Here the CDR3 reads CASSSFLTGELFF. In nucleotides, the CDR3 is TGTGCCAGCAGCTCCTTCTTGACCGGGGAGCTGTTTTTT. The gene calls are TRBV7-2 and TRBJ2-2; D gene unclear. The CDR3 consists of 13 residues. Germline values: CDR1 SGHTA, CDR2 FQGNSA. Trimming shortened V by 4 bases and J by 5 bases, and 8 bases separated the two germline ends.

The V and J genes are TRBV9 and TRBJ1-1; a possible D gene is TRBD1 (6 bases). Germline CDR1 is SGDLS and CDR2 is YYNGEE. Trimming stripped 3 bases from V and 1 base from J, with 13 bases between. This CDR3 contains 15 residues. CDR3 bases: TGTGCCAGCAGCGCCGCCGGGACAACGAACACTGAAGCTTTCTTT. As protein: CASSAAGTTNTEAFF.

The chain joins TRBV12-3 or TRBV12-4 to TRBJ2-7; D unclear. Trimming removed 5 bases from V and 0 bases from J, with 2 bases in between. The CDR3 runs 11 residues. CDR3 in DNA: TGTGCCAGCAGTGTCTCCTACGAGCAGTACTTC. Encoded protein: CASSVSYEQYF.

This chain joins TRBV11-2 and TRBJ2-5; D gene ambiguous. Germline V gives CDR1 SGHAT, CDR2 FQNNGV. CDR3 length: 13 residues. V gave up 1 base and J gave up 5 bases, with 8 bases separating them. The chain's CDR3 is CASSLGFSETQYF. The CDR3 DNA reads TGTGCCAGCAGCTTAGGGTTTTCGGAGACCCAGTACTTC.